A selection of T cell receptor beta chains follows, all from one sample in a study of human T cells and chemical hapten exposure. TCRdb re-analysed the RACE reads in MiXCR, keeping a single row per CDR3 protein. Of 71,000 or so distinct CDR3 sequences listed, around 9.5% were seen once; the top ten hold approximately 3%. This material consisted of whole blood, taken in connection with sensitization to the hapten diphenylcyclopropenone (DPC). These receptors all stem from a woman aged 40 to 50 with alopecia areata. Some clones in this sample may be carry-over from other donors' samples. The CDR3 runs from the conserved cysteine through the conserved F or W. A D gene is named only where the DNA matches it firmly. Size values are once, few and many counts, or a class for expanded clones, and some rows have none.

TRBV15	TRBJ1-6	-	many	CATSTRLGEGSPLHF	TGTGCCACCAGCACCCGTCTAGGCGAGGGTTCACCCCTCCACTTT
TRBV7-9	TRBJ1-1	-	-	CASRDGGTEAFF	TGTGCCAGCAGAGATGGGGGGACTGAAGCTTTCTTT
TRBV7-9	TRBJ2-7	-	many	CASSPGYYEQYF	TGTGCCAGCAGCCCTGGCTACTACGAGCAGTACTTC
TRBV7-8	TRBJ2-1	-	many	CASSFAGQTYNEQFF	TGTGCCAGCAGCTTCGCGGGACAGACTTACAATGAGCAGTTCTTC
TRBV5-4	TRBJ1-6	TRBD1	-	CASSWDRRHSPLHF	TGTGCCAGCAGCTGGGACAGACGACATTCACCCCTCCACTTT
TRBV3-2	TRBJ2-7	-	few	CASSQSPRDAAEQYF	TGTGCCAGCAGCCAATCGCCCCGGGACGCGGCCGAGCAGTACTTC
TRBV12-3/TRBV12-4	TRBJ1-6	-	-	CASSPFAAAGTSPLHF	TGTGCCAGCAGTCCTTTCGCGGCGGCCGGGACTTCACCCCTCCACTTT
TRBV24-1	TRBJ1-2	-	many	CATRMGQGTGYTF	TGTGCCACCAGAATGGGACAAGGGACTGGCTACACCTTC
TRBV28	TRBJ2-1	-	many	CASAPPHSRNEQFF	TGTGCCAGCGCACCTCCACATTCCCGCAATGAGCAGTTCTTC
TRBV5-1	TRBJ2-5	TRBD1	few	CASSLADRGETQYF	TGCGCCAGCAGCTTGGCCGACAGGGGGGAGACCCAGTACTTC
TRBV5-5	TRBJ2-3	-	many	CASSLPGADTQYF	TGTGCCAGCAGCTTGCCTGGCGCAGATACGCAGTATTTT
TRBV20-1	TRBJ1-2	-	many	CSAREWYQAAGGYTF	TGCAGTGCTAGAGAGTGGTATCAGGCAGCGGGTGGCTACACCTTC
TRBV7-3	TRBJ1-1	TRBD1	many	CASSLNSGGRTEAFF	TGTGCCAGCAGCTTAAACTCAGGGGGACGCACTGAAGCTTTCTTT
TRBV7-8	TRBJ2-7	-	many	CASSSQKGGGFEQYF	TGTGCCAGCAGCTCCCAGAAAGGTGGGGGATTCGAGCAGTACTTC
TRBV6-2/TRBV6-3	TRBJ2-1	-	-	CASSYLRDEQFF	TGTGCCAGCAGTTACTTGCGGGATGAGCAGTTCTTC
TRBV20-1	TRBJ1-1	-	-	CSVGRGGWNTEAFF	TGCAGTGTCGGGAGGGGAGGTTGGAACACTGAAGCTTTCTTT
TRBV15	TRBJ2-1	TRBD2	few	CATSRGPGGPYEQFF	TGTGCCACCAGCAGAGGGCCGGGGGGGCCATATGAGCAGTTCTTC
TRBV15	TRBJ2-3	-	-	CATSKSGGFSSSTDTQYF	TGTGCCACCAGCAAGTCGGGGGGCTTCAGTTCTAGCACAGATACGCAGTATTTT
TRBV5-6	TRBJ1-5	-	-	CASSLGGAQPQHF	TGTGCCAGCAGCCTAGGGGGGGCACAGCCCCAGCATTTT
TRBV20-1	TRBJ1-1	-	-	CSARVQGGGGAEAFF	TGCAGTGCTAGAGTTCAGGGAGGAGGTGGCGCTGAAGCTTTCTTT
TRBV6-2/TRBV6-3	TRBJ1-1	-	many	CASSVPPGVAAFF	TGTGCCAGCAGTGTCCCACCGGGGGTGGCAGCTTTCTTT
TRBV7-6	TRBJ2-7	-	many	CASSPGRGVYEQYF	TGTGCCAGCAGCCCCGGAAGGGGGGTCTACGAGCAGTACTTC
TRBV3-1	TRBJ1-6	-	many	CASSPGGRLNSPLHF	TGTGCCAGCAGCCCCGGAGGACGTCTTAATTCACCCCTCCACTTT
TRBV5-4	TRBJ2-7	-	many	CASSPLPGPTYEQYF	TGTGCCAGCAGCCCCCTACCGGGCCCAACCTACGAGCAGTACTTC
TRBV5-1	TRBJ1-1	-	many	CASRSNAGNTEAFF	TGCGCCAGCAGATCGAACGCGGGGAACACTGAAGCTTTCTTT
TRBV5-6	TRBJ2-1	TRBD2	-	CASSSLGAGAHNEQFF	TGTGCCAGCAGCTCTCTGGGAGCGGGGGCCCACAATGAGCAGTTCTTC
TRBV7-8	TRBJ1-6	-	-	CASSPPRQGIHSPLHF	TGTGCCAGCAGCCCACCTCGGCAGGGGATACATTCACCCCTCCACTTT
TRBV11-1	TRBJ2-2	-	many	CASSLDSPGELFF	TGTGCCAGCAGCTTAGATAGCCCCGGGGAGCTGTTTTTT
TRBV7-2	TRBJ2-7	TRBD2	few	CASSKLAGVGEQYF	TGTGCCAGCAGCAAACTAGCGGGGGTTGGCGAGCAGTACTTC
TRBV6-5	TRBJ2-1	TRBD2	-	CASRDTSGVWNEQFF	TGTGCCAGCAGGGATACTAGCGGGGTATGGAATGAGCAGTTCTTC
TRBV6-2/TRBV6-3	TRBJ2-1	TRBD1	many	CASQSGTGVFF	TGTGCCAGCCAATCCGGGACAGGGGTGTTCTTC
TRBV4-2	TRBJ2-3	-	-	CASSHTGNTDTQYF	TGTGCCAGCAGCCATACGGGGAACACAGATACGCAGTATTTT